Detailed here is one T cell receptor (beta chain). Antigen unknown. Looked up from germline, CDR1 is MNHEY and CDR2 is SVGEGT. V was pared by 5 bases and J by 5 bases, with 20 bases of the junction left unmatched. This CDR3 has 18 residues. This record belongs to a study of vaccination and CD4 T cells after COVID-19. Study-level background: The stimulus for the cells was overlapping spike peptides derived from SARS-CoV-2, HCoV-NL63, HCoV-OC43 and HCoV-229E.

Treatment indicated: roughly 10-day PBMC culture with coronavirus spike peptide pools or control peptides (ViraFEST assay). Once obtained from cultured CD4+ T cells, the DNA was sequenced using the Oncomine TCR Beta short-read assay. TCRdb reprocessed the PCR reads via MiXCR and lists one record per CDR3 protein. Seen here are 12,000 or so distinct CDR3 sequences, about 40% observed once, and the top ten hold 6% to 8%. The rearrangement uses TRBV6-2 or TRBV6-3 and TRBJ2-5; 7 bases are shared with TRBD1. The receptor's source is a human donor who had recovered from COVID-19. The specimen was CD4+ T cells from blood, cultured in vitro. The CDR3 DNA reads TGTGCCAGCAGTAAGCGACCAGGGGGTGCGAGGATGGGTGAGACCCAGTACTTC. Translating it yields CASSKRPGGARMGETQYF.